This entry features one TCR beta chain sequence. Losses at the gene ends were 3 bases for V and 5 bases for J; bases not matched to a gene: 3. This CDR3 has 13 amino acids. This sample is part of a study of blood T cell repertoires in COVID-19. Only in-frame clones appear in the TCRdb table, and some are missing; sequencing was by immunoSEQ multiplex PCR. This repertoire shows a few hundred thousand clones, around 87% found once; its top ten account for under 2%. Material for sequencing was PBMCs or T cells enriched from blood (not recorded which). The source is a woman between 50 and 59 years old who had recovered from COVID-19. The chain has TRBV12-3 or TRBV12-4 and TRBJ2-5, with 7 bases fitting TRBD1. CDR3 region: CASSLGRGETQYF. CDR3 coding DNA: TGTGCCAGCAGTTTGGGCAGGGGGGAGACCCAGTACTTC.